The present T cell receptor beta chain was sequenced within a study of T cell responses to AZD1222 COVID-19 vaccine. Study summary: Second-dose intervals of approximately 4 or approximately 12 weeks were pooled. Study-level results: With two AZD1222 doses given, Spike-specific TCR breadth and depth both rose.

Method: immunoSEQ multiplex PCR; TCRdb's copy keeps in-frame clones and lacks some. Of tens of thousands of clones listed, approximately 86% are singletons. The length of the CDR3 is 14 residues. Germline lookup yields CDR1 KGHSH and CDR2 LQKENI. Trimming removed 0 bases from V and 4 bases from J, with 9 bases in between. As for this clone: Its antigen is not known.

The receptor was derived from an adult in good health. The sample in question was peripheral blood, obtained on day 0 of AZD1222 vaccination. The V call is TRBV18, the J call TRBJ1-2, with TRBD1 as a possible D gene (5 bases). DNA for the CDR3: TGTGCCAGCTCACCACCGACAGCCGTCTATGGCTACACCTTC. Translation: CASSPPTAVYGYTF.